A selection of T cell receptor beta chains follows, all from one sample in a study of radiation and T cells in renal cell carcinoma. The method was immunoSEQ multiplex PCR; TCRdb's version includes in-frame clones alone and lacks a portion of them. Seen here are fewer than 85,000 clones, 89% observed once, and the top ten hold roughly 5.4%. The sample in question was blood, obtained from a patient whose treatment included radiotherapy and nephrectomy. These receptors all come from a woman in her 70s with renal cell carcinoma. Each CDR3 is given with its conserved first and last residue. The order of the fields is clone size, V gene, J gene, D gene, CDR3 protein, CDR3 DNA. A D gene is named only where the DNA matches it firmly. Size tells how often a clone was seen (once, few, many) or the class of an expanded clone, and some rows leave it out.

>NA|TRBV5-1|TRBJ2-3|TRBD2
CASSLGTSGGYGTDTQYF
TGCGCCAGCAGCTTGGGGACTAGCGGGGGCTATGGCACAGATACGCAGTATTTT
>NA|TRBV29-1|TRBJ2-1|NA
CSGMLLNEQFF
TGCAGCGGTATGTTACTCAATGAGCAGTTCTTC
>NA|TRBV27|TRBJ1-2|NA
CPTIAVGGDTF
TGCCCCACTATCGCAGTGGGCGGTGACACCTTC
>NA|TRBV5-1|TRBJ1-2|NA
CASSLGLADSNYGYTF
TGCGCCAGCAGCTTGGGGTTGGCAGACTCTAACTATGGCTACACCTTC
>NA|TRBV27|TRBJ2-7|TRBD1
CASRTPGQGQSEQYF
TGTGCCAGCAGGACTCCGGGACAGGGGCAGAGCGAGCAGTACTTC
>NA|TRBV23-1|TRBJ2-6|TRBD1
CASSQSTQGALSGANVLTF
TGCGCCAGCAGTCAATCCACTCAGGGGGCCCTCTCTGGGGCCAACGTCCTGACTTTC
>once|TRBV10-1|TRBJ2-3|TRBD2
CASKDSSGGVEDTQYF
TGCGCCAGCAAGGATAGTAGCGGGGGGGTGGAAGATACGCAGTATTTT
>few|TRBV7-2|TRBJ1-1|TRBD1
CASSFGQGGTEAFF
TGTGCCAGCAGCTTCGGACAGGGCGGGACTGAAGCTTTCTTT
>NA|TRBV6-4|TRBJ2-5|NA
CASSDQGGETQYF
TGTGCCAGCAGTGACCAGGGGGGAGAGACCCAGTACTTC
>NA|TRBV30|TRBJ1-2|NA
CAWSPVQAGGYGYTF
TGTGCCTGGAGTCCTGTCCAGGCGGGAGGCTATGGCTACACCTTC
>few|TRBV2|TRBJ1-1|NA
CASSLDSPGTEAFF
TGTGCCAGCAGCTTGGACAGCCCGGGGACTGAAGCTTTCTTT
>once|TRBV5-6|TRBJ2-2|NA
CASSLSLRTGELFF
TGTGCCAGCAGCTTGTCTCTGAGAACCGGGGAGCTGTTTTTT
>NA|TRBV5-4|TRBJ2-4|NA
CASSRTTRGGKNIQYF
TGTGCCAGCAGCCGCACCACTAGGGGGGGCAAAAACATTCAGTACTTC
>NA|TRBV9|TRBJ2-1|TRBD1
CASNQGATNEQFF
TGTGCCAGCAATCAGGGGGCTACTAATGAGCAGTTCTTC
>NA|TRBV7-2|TRBJ2-5|TRBD2
CASSLAPSGGAQTQYF
TGTGCCAGCAGCCTAGCCCCTAGCGGGGGGGCACAGACCCAGTACTTC
>NA|TRBV2|TRBJ2-7|TRBD2
CASTAGGSYEQYF
TGTGCCAGCACAGCGGGGGGCTCCTACGAGCAGTACTTC
>NA|TRBV5-4|TRBJ1-1|NA
CASSPKGGNTEAFF
TGTGCCAGCAGCCCGAAGGGGGGGAACACTGAAGCTTTCTTT
>once|TRBV5-6|TRBJ1-2|NA
CASSFGSAGDYGYTF
TGTGCCAGCAGCTTCGGTTCTGCTGGGGACTATGGCTACACCTTC
>NA|TRBV29-1|TRBJ2-7|NA
CSVGGTVSYEQYF
TGCAGCGTTGGCGGGACAGTCTCCTACGAGCAGTACTTC
>few|TRBV30|TRBJ1-4|NA
CAWSDTLGEKLFF
TGTGCCTGGAGTGATACCCTAGGGGAAAAACTGTTTTTT
>NA|TRBV29-1|TRBJ2-1|NA
CSAYPRAQGTFF
TGCAGCGCCTACCCTCGGGCGCAGGGGACGTTCTTC
>NA|TRBV5-1|TRBJ2-3|TRBD1
CASSLSGQITDTQYF
TGCGCCAGCAGCTTGTCGGGACAGATCACAGATACGCAGTATTTT
>NA|TRBV7-6|TRBJ1-5|TRBD1
CASSLGTGRGNQPQHF
TGTGCCAGCAGCTTAGGGACAGGGAGAGGCAATCAGCCCCAGCATTTT
>NA|TRBV5-4|TRBJ1-2|NA
CASSLALKGRDGYTF
TGTGCCAGCAGCTTGGCCCTAAAGGGGAGGGATGGCTACACCTTC
>NA|TRBV29-1|TRBJ2-1|NA
CSAGIREQFF
TGCAGCGCTGGGATTCGGGAGCAGTTCTTC